This TCR beta chain was identified in a study of T cells in Graves' hyperthyroidism and ophthalmopathy. The definition of stable Graves' hyperthyroidism was no ophthalmopathy progression within 18 months. The study excluded patients with uncontrolled infection, other autoimmune disease, pregnancy or lactation. In this sample, this clonotype turned up many times. Its specificity is unknown. Study results and limitations: A model using 13 V-J features told ophthalmopathy apart from stable hyperthyroidism.

TCR beta CDR3 region amplification was performed from RNA transcripts. With the HTBI primer set, the TCR CDR3 went through a first round of RT-PCR. TCRdb processed the multiplex PCR reads anew with MiXCR; each CDR3 protein has one entry. The data contain approximately 320,000 distinct CDR3 sequences, roughly 17% of them singletons. This CDR3 contains 15 residues. V dropped 4 bases and J dropped 6; count of bases not matched to a gene: 9. CDR1 MNHEY and CDR2 SMNVEV come from the germline V gene (reference sequence). The sample comprised blood. The TCR originated in a man in his thirties or forties with Graves' hyperthyroidism. The chain combines TRBV27 with TRBJ2-1; 7 nucleotides line up with TRBD2. The CDR3, as DNA: TGTGCCAGCAGTTCCAGGCGGGAGCGGTCCAATGAGCAGTTCTTC. This translates into CASSSRRERSNEQFF.